Listed below are T cell receptor beta chains from one sample, sequenced in a study of early T cells in non-severe SARS-CoV-2 infection. TCRdb independently ran MiXCR on the 5' RACE reads; one entry per CDR3 protein. The sample lists tens of thousands of distinct CDR3 sequences; 6% to 7.5% were seen once. The sample was whole blood, taken at baseline. These receptor sequences come from an adult who was a healthcare worker with PCR-confirmed SARS-CoV-2 infection or an uninfected control (not recorded which). Each CDR3 is given with its conserved first and last residue. The D gene is left open where the match is weak. Size values are once, few and many counts, or a class for expanded clones, and some rows have none.

d_gene	abundance	j_gene	v_gene	CDR3aa	CDR3nt
-	-	TRBJ1-6	TRBV6-5	CASTLLPAGNSPLHF	TGTGCCAGCACCCTACTCCCCGCGGGCAATTCACCCCTCCACTTT
TRBD1	many	TRBJ2-6	TRBV24-1	CATSEGTGGPPGANVLTF	TGTGCCACCAGTGAGGGGACAGGCGGGCCACCTGGGGCCAACGTCCTGACTTTC
-	many	TRBJ2-2	TRBV11-3	CASSSRRGDTGELFF	TGTGCCAGCAGCTCTAGGCGAGGTGACACCGGGGAGCTGTTTTTT
-	many	TRBJ1-3	TRBV12-3/TRBV12-4	CASSPTLNSGNTIYF	TGTGCCAGCAGCCCAACCCTAAACTCTGGAAACACCATATATTTT
TRBD2	few	TRBJ2-1	TRBV6-2/TRBV6-3	CASKTSSHNEQFF	TGTGCCAGCAAGACTAGCTCACACAATGAGCAGTTCTTC
-	-	TRBJ2-1	TRBV7-2	CASSLEVASDEQFF	TGTGCCAGCAGCTTAGAGGTCGCCAGTGATGAGCAGTTCTTC
-	-	TRBJ1-1	TRBV12-3/TRBV12-4	CASSPQGRNTEAFF	TGTGCCAGCAGTCCACAGGGCAGAAACACTGAAGCTTTCTTT
-	-	TRBJ1-2	TRBV7-2	CASSLESGFQGYTF	TGTGCCAGCAGCTTAGAGTCGGGGTTCCAGGGCTACACCTTC
-	few	TRBJ2-7	TRBV6-5	CASSFRGRDYEQYF	TGTGCCAGCAGTTTTAGGGGCAGGGACTACGAGCAGTACTTC
-	many	TRBJ2-7	TRBV6-6	CASRNGQSYEQYF	TGTGCCAGCAGAAACGGACAGTCCTACGAGCAGTACTTC
-	many	TRBJ1-5	TRBV6-4	CASSETGDGNQPQHF	TGTGCCAGCAGTGAAACGGGGGACGGCAATCAGCCCCAGCATTTT
TRBD1	few	TRBJ1-5	TRBV30	CAWSTGGREQPQHF	TGTGCCTGGTCGACAGGGGGACGAGAACAGCCCCAGCATTTT
-	-	TRBJ2-7	TRBV29-1	CSAAGTYHEQYF	TGCAGCGCTGCGGGGACTTATCACGAGCAGTACTTC
-	many	TRBJ1-4	TRBV6-4	CASRYNSATNEKLFF	TGTGCCAGCAGATACAACAGCGCAACTAATGAAAAACTGTTTTTT
-	many	TRBJ1-1	TRBV29-1	CSVAQRTMTGEAFF	TGCAGCGTCGCCCAACGGACAATGACAGGTGAAGCTTTCTTT
TRBD2	many	TRBJ2-3	TRBV3-1	CASSQVGGGLTDTQYF	TGTGCCAGCAGCCAAGTCGGCGGGGGACTCACAGATACGCAGTATTTT
TRBD2	many	TRBJ2-7	TRBV7-9	CASTSGFFDEQYF	TGTGCCAGCACTAGCGGGTTTTTCGACGAGCAGTACTTC
TRBD1	few	TRBJ1-1	TRBV6-5	CASRTGDATMNTEAFF	TGTGCCAGCAGAACAGGGGACGCTACCATGAACACTGAAGCTTTCTTT
-	-	TRBJ1-1	TRBV11-2	CASKDLGTEAFF	TGTGCCAGCAAGGACCTGGGCACTGAAGCTTTCTTT
-	-	TRBJ2-1	TRBV20-1	CSALRFDEQFF	TGCAGTGCCCTCCGTTTCGATGAGCAGTTCTTC
-	few	TRBJ2-3	TRBV12-3/TRBV12-4	CASRTGAGTDTQYF	TGTGCCAGCAGGACTGGTGCAGGCACAGATACGCAGTATTTT
TRBD2	few	TRBJ2-1	TRBV6-1	CASSGGGNEQFF	TGTGCCAGCAGTGGGGGGGGCAATGAGCAGTTCTTC
TRBD1	-	TRBJ2-1	TRBV7-2	CASSLLGQGLNEQFF	TGTGCCAGCAGCTTACTGGGACAGGGGCTCAATGAGCAGTTCTTC
TRBD1	-	TRBJ2-7	TRBV12-3/TRBV12-4	CASSLEGQGFDEQYF	TGTGCCAGCAGTTTAGAGGGACAGGGGTTCGACGAGCAGTACTTC
-	few	TRBJ2-2	TRBV4-1	CASSQVNQRGGELFF	TGCGCCAGCAGCCAAGTCAATCAGCGCGGCGGGGAGCTGTTTTTT
-	many	TRBJ2-6	TRBV6-1	CASSPGANVLTF	TGTGCCAGCAGTCCTGGGGCCAACGTCCTGACTTTC
-	many	TRBJ2-3	TRBV11-2	CASSLLTGPSTDTQYF	TGTGCCAGCAGCTTATTGACGGGACCTAGCACAGATACGCAGTATTTT
-	few	TRBJ1-4	TRBV4-1	CASSQDPRRTATNEKLFF	TGCGCCAGCAGCCAAGATCCTCGGCGGACTGCAACTAATGAAAAACTGTTTTTT
-	many	TRBJ1-5	TRBV6-2/TRBV6-3	CASAGGNQPQHF	TGTGCCAGCGCTGGGGGCAATCAGCCCCAGCATTTT
-	-	TRBJ2-7	TRBV2	CASRVQQYEQYF	TGTGCCAGCAGAGTACAGCAATACGAGCAGTACTTC
-	-	TRBJ2-2	TRBV7-9	CASSIRETGELFF	TGTGCCAGCAGCATTAGGGAGACCGGGGAGCTGTTTTTT
-	many	TRBJ2-7	TRBV4-3	CASSQRRGPYEQYF	TGCGCCAGCAGCCAGAGGCGGGGACCCTACGAGCAGTACTTC
-	few	TRBJ2-3	TRBV7-2	CASSSLDTQYF	TGTGCCAGCAGCTCGTTGGATACGCAGTATTTT
-	-	TRBJ2-7	TRBV12-3/TRBV12-4	CASSLGFGGREQYF	TGTGCCAGCAGTCTTGGATTCGGGGGCAGGGAGCAGTACTTC
-	many	TRBJ2-1	TRBV29-1	CSVEDGGTLSYNEQFF	TGCAGCGTTGAAGATGGGGGAACCCTCTCCTACAATGAGCAGTTCTTC
TRBD2	few	TRBJ2-7	TRBV6-5	CASSYLAPGASGSSEQYF	TGTGCCAGCAGTTACCTAGCCCCCGGGGCTAGCGGGAGTAGCGAGCAGTACTTC
TRBD2	many	TRBJ2-7	TRBV6-2/TRBV6-3	CASSNLAGSAHEQYF	TGTGCCAGCAGCAATTTAGCGGGATCTGCACACGAGCAGTACTTC
TRBD1	-	TRBJ1-6	TRBV28	CASSTGESPLHF	TGTGCCAGCAGTACAGGGGAATCACCCCTCCACTTT
TRBD1	few	TRBJ1-1	TRBV28	CASPARTGGFDTEAFF	TGTGCCAGCCCCGCCCGGACAGGGGGCTTCGACACTGAAGCTTTCTTT
-	-	TRBJ2-3	TRBV27	CASSVNQGEDTQYF	TGTGCCAGCAGTGTCAATCAGGGAGAGGATACGCAGTATTTT
TRBD2	-	TRBJ2-3	TRBV6-1	CASSGFPEREADTQYF	TGTGCCAGCAGTGGCTTTCCCGAGCGGGAGGCAGATACGCAGTATTTT
-	-	TRBJ2-3	TRBV7-3	CASLYSSADTQYF	TGTGCCAGCCTGTACAGTTCCGCCGATACGCAGTATTTT
-	many	TRBJ1-2	TRBV30	CAWSAGGQANYGYTF	TGTGCCTGGAGCGCGGGGGGCCAAGCTAACTATGGCTACACCTTC
TRBD2	many	TRBJ2-2	TRBV6-1	CASKLAGGNTGELFF	TGTGCCAGCAAACTAGCGGGTGGGAACACCGGGGAGCTGTTTTTT
-	few	TRBJ2-1	TRBV2	CASSEVGVGQFF	TGTGCCAGCAGTGAAGTGGGGGTTGGGCAGTTCTTC
TRBD1	medium-sized	TRBJ2-7	TRBV7-9	CASSYTGGGEQYF	TGTGCCAGCAGCTACACAGGGGGCGGCGAGCAGTACTTC
TRBD1	-	TRBJ1-2	TRBV18	CASSSRGNGYTF	TGTGCCAGCTCATCCAGGGGGAACGGCTACACCTTC